Each of the 12 T cell receptor beta chains below was sequenced from the same sample in a study of blood T cell repertoires in COVID-19. The table came from immunoSEQ multiplex PCR; TCRdb's copy has only in-frame clones and leaves some out. Of thousands of clones in the sample, about 82% were seen once. The sample consisted of peripheral blood. These receptors all come from a woman aged 60-75 years with active COVID-19.

The genes are TRBV28 and TRBJ1-2, with a weak D call TRBD1 (5 bases). CDR3 length equals 11 residues. V lost 8 bases and J lost 4, with 8 bases in between. The germline gives CDR1 MDHEN, CDR2 SYDVKM. The CDR3 reads CASLGVYGYTF. CDR3 nucleotides: TGTGCCAGCCTAGGGGTCTATGGCTACACCTTC.

The chain combines TRBV5-1 with TRBJ1-2; perhaps TRBD1 as D (5 bases). V lost 0 bases to trimming and J lost 7 bases, with 16 bases between them. CDR3 length equals 15 residues. CDR1 and CDR2 from the germline V gene are SGHRS and YFSETQ. The CDR3 is CASSLGQRSSGGYTF. The CDR3 DNA sequence: TGCGCCAGCAGCTTGGGACAGAGATCTAGTGGTGGCTACACCTTC.

The count of this clone is one. Within the sample, other DNA sequences also encode this same CDR3. The rearrangement uses TRBV12-3 or TRBV12-4 and TRBJ2-2, with a tentative D call TRBD1 (6 bases). The V end lost 6 bases, the J end lost 6 bases, and 8 bases lay between the germline ends. The CDR3 consists of 12 residues. This chain's CDR3 is CASRDSPGELFF. For the CDR3, the DNA is TGTGCCAGCAGGGACAGCCCCGGGGAGCTGTTTTTT.

The sample holds one count of this clone. The V gene is TRBV7-9, the J gene TRBJ1-6; 10 positions agree with TRBD1. Per germline, CDR1 SEHNR and CDR2 FQNEAQ (reference sequence). The V and J ends lost 4 bases and 10 bases, in that order; junction bases with no gene match: 4. This CDR3 region has 14 residues. The CDR3 here is CASSSGQGWSPLHF. DNA of the CDR3: TGTGCCAGCAGCTCGGGACAGGGGTGGTCACCCCTCCACTTT.

This sequence joins TRBV11-1 and TRBJ2-2, with D maybe TRBD1 (6 bases). V shed 4 bases and J shed 0 bases, with 9 bases lying between them. The CDR3 length is 15 residues. Germline V lookup: CDR1 SGHAT, CDR2 FQDESV (reference sequence). In DNA form, the CDR3 reads TGTGCCAGCAGCTCGACAGGATCGAACACCGGGGAGCTGTTTTTT. Its translation is CASSSTGSNTGELFF.

This clone was recorded once. The chain has TRBV19 and TRBJ1-2; D is perhaps TRBD1 (6 bases). The CDR3 is 15 amino acids. V was cut by 7 bases and J by 4 bases, with 19 bases left in between. Germline-derived CDR1 and CDR2 are LNHDA and SQIVND (reference sequence). The CDR3 loop is CASNQGTRSAYGYTF. The CDR3 nucleotides are TGTGCCAGTAATCAGGGGACCCGTAGCGCCTATGGCTACACCTTC.

The CDR3 DNA reads TGCGCCAGCAGCCAAAGCCGGGACAGCTCCTACAATGAGCAGTTCTTC. Translation: CASSQSRDSSYNEQFF. This chain links TRBV4-3 with TRBJ2-1, with 7 bases matching TRBD1. Germline V CDR1 and CDR2: LGHNA, YSLEER. J gave up 0 bases and V 2 bases, and 4 bases lay outside the gene matches. The length of the CDR3 is 16 residues.

This clone was counted a single time. J is TRBJ2-7 and V is TRBV30, with 7 bases aligning to TRBD1. This CDR3 spans 13 amino acids. CDR1 and CDR2 from the germline V gene are GTSNPN and SVGIG (reference sequence). J was trimmed by 4 bases and V by 4 bases; bases with no gene match: 7. The CDR3 DNA is TGTGCCTGGACTGACAGGGTGGTGTACGAGCAGTACTTC. This gives the protein CAWTDRVVYEQYF.

In this sample, this clone turned up a few times. The chain combines TRBV29-1 with TRBJ2-1, with a weak D call TRBD2 (5 bases). The V gene's germline CDR1 is SQVTM and CDR2 ANQGSEA. The CDR3 covers 11 residues. V gave up 5 bases and J gave up 9 bases, with 11 bases separating them. This chain's CDR3 is CSVPLGGEQFF. In DNA form, the CDR3 reads TGCAGCGTTCCCCTTGGAGGTGAGCAGTTCTTC.

This chain's CDR3 is CAWSIPGQGAWGYTF. DNA of the CDR3: TGTGCCTGGAGTATACCGGGACAGGGGGCGTGGGGCTACACCTTC. The V and J genes are TRBV30 and TRBJ1-2; 12 bases match TRBD1. CDR1 and CDR2 from the germline V gene are GTSNPN and SVGIG (reference sequence). The V segment lost 2 bases and the J segment 8 bases; nucleotides outside the gene matches: 9. The CDR3 extends over 15 amino acids.

The rearrangement uses TRBV4-1 and TRBJ2-7; the match to TRBD1 covers 7 bases. The V gene's germline CDR1 is MGHRA and CDR2 YSYEKL. CDR3 length: 15 amino acids. V gave up 5 bases and J gave up 2 bases; unmatched junction bases: 9. The CDR3, as DNA: TGCGCCAGCAGCTTAAACCCCGGGACAGCCTACGAGCAGTACTTC. Encoded protein: CASSLNPGTAYEQYF.

The DNA of the CDR3 is TGTGCCAGCAGCTTAGTAGGGGGGACTACGGGGAATGGCTACACCTTC. Its translation is CASSLVGGTTGNGYTF. This chain links TRBV7-2 with TRBJ1-2; D may be TRBD1 (6 bases). This CDR3 region has 16 residues. The germline gives CDR1 SGHTA, CDR2 FQGNSA. Trimming removed 1 base from V and 6 bases from J, with 18 bases in between. The full variable domain, in which reference TRBV7-2 and TRBJ1-2 provide the parts outside the CDR3, is GAGVSQSPSNKVTEKGKDVELRCDPISGHTALYWYRQSLGQGLEFLIYFQGNSAPDKSGLPSDRFSAERTGGSVSTLTIQRTQQEDSAVYLCASSLVGGTTGNGYTFGSGTRLTVV.